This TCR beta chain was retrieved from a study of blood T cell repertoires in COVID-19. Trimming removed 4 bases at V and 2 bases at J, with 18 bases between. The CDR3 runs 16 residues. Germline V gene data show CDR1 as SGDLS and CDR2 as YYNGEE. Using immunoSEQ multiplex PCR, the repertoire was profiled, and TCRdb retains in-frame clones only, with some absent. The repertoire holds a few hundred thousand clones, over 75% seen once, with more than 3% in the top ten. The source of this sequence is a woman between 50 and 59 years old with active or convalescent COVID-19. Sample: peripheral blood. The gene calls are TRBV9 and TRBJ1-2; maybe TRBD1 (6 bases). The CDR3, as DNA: TGTGCCAGCAGCCTACATCCAGGGGAAGGGAACTATGGCTACACCTTC. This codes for CASSLHPGEGNYGYTF.